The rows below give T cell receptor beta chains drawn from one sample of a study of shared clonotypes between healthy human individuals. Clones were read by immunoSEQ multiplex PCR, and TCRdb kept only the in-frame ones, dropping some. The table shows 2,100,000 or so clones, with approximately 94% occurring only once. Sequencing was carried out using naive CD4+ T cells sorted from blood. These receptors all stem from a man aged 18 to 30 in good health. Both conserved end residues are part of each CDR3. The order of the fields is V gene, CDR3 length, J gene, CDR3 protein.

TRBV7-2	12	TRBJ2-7	CASSLELFKQYF
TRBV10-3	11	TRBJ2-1	CAISEGQGTFF
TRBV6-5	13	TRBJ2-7	CASSYLGSGEQYF
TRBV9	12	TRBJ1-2	CASSVGDYGYTF
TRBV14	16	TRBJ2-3	CASSSGTSGRIDTQYF
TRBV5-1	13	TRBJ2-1	CASSPDRYNEQFF
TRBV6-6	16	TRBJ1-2	CASSYSPGQGDYGYTF
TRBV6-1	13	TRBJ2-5	CASSEVFGETQYF
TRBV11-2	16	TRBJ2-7	CASSFPGVAGVYEQYF
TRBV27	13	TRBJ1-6	CASSSGTGLPLHF
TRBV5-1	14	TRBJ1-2	CASTPQGQGYGYTF
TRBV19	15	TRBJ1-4	CASTLGQSTNEKLFF
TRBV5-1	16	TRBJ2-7	CASSSLLDREDYEQYF
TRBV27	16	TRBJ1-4	CASSSEGGGYNEKLFF
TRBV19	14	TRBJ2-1	CASSIGTDYNEQFF
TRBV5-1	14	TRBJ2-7	CASSLARGAYEQYF
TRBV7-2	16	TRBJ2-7	CASSLGLDGRGSEQYF
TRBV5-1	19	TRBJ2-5	CASSLRPIQGARDEETQYF
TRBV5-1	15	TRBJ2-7	CASSLGPATGYEQYF
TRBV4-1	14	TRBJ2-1	CASSHPGRNNEQFF
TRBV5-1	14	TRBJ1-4	CASSWGQGGEKLFF
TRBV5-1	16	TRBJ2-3	CASSPAGVVGTDTQYF
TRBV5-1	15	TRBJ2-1	CASSFRASSYNEQFF
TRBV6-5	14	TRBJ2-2	CASRQGGGTGELFF
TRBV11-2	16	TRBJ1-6	CASSLGGQGFGSPLHF
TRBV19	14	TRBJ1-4	CASSIGGRGEKLFF
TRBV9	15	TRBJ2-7	CASSVGDKGTYEQYF
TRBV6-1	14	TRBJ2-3	CASSDEGFTDTQYF
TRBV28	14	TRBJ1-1	CASSRGGWATEAFF
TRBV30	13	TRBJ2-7	CAWKLAASYEQYF
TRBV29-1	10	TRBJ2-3	CSDGTDTQYF
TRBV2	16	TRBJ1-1	CASSKEVDQVGTEAFF
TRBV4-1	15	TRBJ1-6	CASSQRTGRDSPLHF
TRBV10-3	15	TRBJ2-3	CAIRADRGITDTQYF
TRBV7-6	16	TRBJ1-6	CASSLGVQGANSPLHF
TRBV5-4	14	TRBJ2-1	CASRQGSSYNEQFF
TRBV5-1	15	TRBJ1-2	CASSFEGQGNYGYTF
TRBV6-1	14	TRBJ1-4	CASRTGGAGEKLFF
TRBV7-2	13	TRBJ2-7	CASRQGGAYEQYF
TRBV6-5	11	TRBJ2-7	CASSSIYEQYF
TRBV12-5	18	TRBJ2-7	CASGLVPKGTTSSYEQYF
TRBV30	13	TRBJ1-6	CALSYKGDSPLHF
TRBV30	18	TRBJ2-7	CAWSVRVVSGGRLREQYF
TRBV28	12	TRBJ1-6	CASSRGSSSLHF
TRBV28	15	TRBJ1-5	CASSSPGGAAKPQHF
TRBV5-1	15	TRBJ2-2	CASSLSGEGTGELFF
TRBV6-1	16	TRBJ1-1	CASSEGRTGGNTEAFF
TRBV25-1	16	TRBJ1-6	CASSSPGHHLSAPLHF
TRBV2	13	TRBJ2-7	CAGRAVQTYEQYF
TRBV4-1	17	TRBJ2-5	CASSQVYGQGIQETQYF
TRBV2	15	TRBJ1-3	CASSETGSSGNTIYF
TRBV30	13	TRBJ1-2	CAWSRGLLYGYTF
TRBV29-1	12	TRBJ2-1	CSVEEFSNEQFF
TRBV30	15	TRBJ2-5	CAWGSGRAGQETQYF
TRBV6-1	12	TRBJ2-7	CASTGQGYEQYF
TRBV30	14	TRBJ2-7	CAWSRQVLRGEQYF
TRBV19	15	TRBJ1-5	CASSIETSRIQPQHF
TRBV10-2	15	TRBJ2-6	CASSEGSTGANVLTF
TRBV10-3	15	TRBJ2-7	CAISEPGTGGYEQYF